This record concerns one T cell receptor (beta chain) sequence. Its cognate antigen is unknown. Sequencing was performed with immunoSEQ multiplex PCR; in TCRdb, only in-frame clones are kept and a portion is missing. This table holds about 400,000 clones, about 85% found once. The sample originates from a study of Ad26.COV2.S vaccination and SARS-CoV-2 variants. Overall study context: Ad26.COV2.S shots went into the muscle once or twice, 56 days apart.

V was trimmed by 5 bases and J by 0 bases, leaving 11 bases between them. CDR1 MNHEY and CDR2 SVGEGT come from the germline V gene. The CDR3 extends over 15 amino acids. Study-wide results and caveats: Among vaccine recipients, spike-specific TCR breadth exceeded that of placebo recipients. Researchers cautioned that TCR breadth and depth analyses may have underestimated total T cell responses. Across vaccine and placebo recipients, the breadth of non-spike TCRs was similar.

Noted treatment: over 15 received Ad26.COV2.S at low or high dose, single or two shots; 5 received placebo; per-sample allocation not given. Sampling took place 63 days after the first vaccine or placebo injection. This sequence was found in a person between 18 and 65 years old who received the Ad26.COV2.S COVID-19 vaccine or a placebo. The chain is built from TRBV6-2 or TRBV6-3 and TRBJ2-1; a possible D gene is TRBD1 (6 bases). This specimen was peripheral blood, taken in a trial of Ad26.COV2.S vaccine versus placebo. CDR3 loop: CASSRAQGSYNEQFF. CDR3 DNA: TGTGCCAGCAGTAGGGCACAGGGCTCCTACAATGAGCAGTTCTTC.